This is a list of T cell receptor beta chains from one sample in a study of CXCR3-negative and CXCR3-positive naive CD8 T cells. TCRdb reprocessed the 5' RACE reads and reports one entry per CDR3 protein, with no DNA. In total, the table holds tens of thousands of distinct CDR3 sequences. The source material was naive CXCR3+ CD8+ T cells from blood. Source of these receptors: a human donor in good health. Some clones in this sample may be carry-over from other donors' samples. The CDR3 runs from the conserved cysteine through the conserved F or W. Not every row has a clone size; where given, it reads once, few, many or a size class.

>-|TRBV7-2|TRBJ2-7
CASSLEWDVTYEQYF
>-|TRBV7-9|TRBJ1-2
CASSSSTGAPIPYGYTF
>-|TRBV28|TRBJ1-2
CASSQDRDGGYTF
>-|TRBV12-5|TRBJ2-3
CASGLPRDRVLPDTQYF
>-|TRBV7-9|TRBJ2-7
CASSLEAGSDEQYF
>medium-sized|TRBV29-1|TRBJ2-7
CSGTGGNTYEQYF
>-|TRBV5-1|TRBJ2-7
CASSFGTALSYEQYF
>-|TRBV29-1|TRBJ1-5
CSVEGGITVNQPQHF
>-|TRBV14|TRBJ2-2
CASSQVNTGELFF
>-|TRBV29-1|TRBJ2-1
CSGATSGGALGEQFF
>-|TRBV6-5|TRBJ1-2
CASSYKGHTANYGYTF
>-|TRBV4-2|TRBJ1-1
CASSPRGTEAFF
>-|TRBV20-1|TRBJ2-1
CSASRLAYEQFF
>-|TRBV28|TRBJ2-7
CASCKGASSYEQYF
>-|TRBV6-6|TRBJ2-7
CASSPFRGGGYEQYF
>-|TRBV20-1|TRBJ2-7
CSALGARATYEQYF
>-|TRBV3-1|TRBJ2-3
CASSPPRMEAQYF
>-|TRBV7-9|TRBJ2-7
CASSPGPTGEQYF
>-|TRBV14|TRBJ2-2
CASSQLNAGELFF
>-|TRBV6-5|TRBJ1-6
CASSYSGGPNSPLHF
>-|TRBV10-3|TRBJ2-2
CAISDWAGELFF
>-|TRBV2|TRBJ1-4
CASSEALWNEKLFF
>-|TRBV7-9|TRBJ2-1
CASSPTEHSYNEQFF
>-|TRBV29-1|TRBJ1-1
CSEGTGAEAFF
>-|TRBV4-1|TRBJ2-1
CASSLPRDREIDEQFF
>-|TRBV29-1|TRBJ2-7
CSVIIPYEQYF
>-|TRBV29-1|TRBJ2-7
CSGLSSYEQYF
>-|TRBV6-2/TRBV6-3|TRBJ1-1
CASSRLTYEAFF
>-|TRBV7-6|TRBJ2-3
CASSSVTGSTDTQYF
>-|TRBV9|TRBJ2-7
CASSAGQGVPERPSYEQYF
>-|TRBV5-1|TRBJ2-7
CASSLESSTYEQYF
>-|TRBV7-6|TRBJ2-3
CASSLAGGADTQYF
>-|TRBV7-8|TRBJ1-1
CASSSGGAEAFF
>-|TRBV29-1|TRBJ2-1
CSVQAYNEQFF
>-|TRBV4-3|TRBJ2-1
CASSHQRQGSYNEQFF
>-|TRBV12-3/TRBV12-4|TRBJ1-2
CASSFSGTGINYGYTF
>-|TRBV12-3/TRBV12-4|TRBJ1-5
CASSFGRGGNQPQHF
>-|TRBV11-2|TRBJ1-1
CASLLNTEAFF
>-|TRBV29-1|TRBJ2-7
CSVVTDLDPGRQYF
>-|TRBV2|TRBJ2-5
CASSPPGSEETQYF
>-|TRBV28|TRBJ2-7
CASSLSGLEQYF
>-|TRBV29-1|TRBJ1-2
CSVEGPYYGYTF
>-|TRBV6-6|TRBJ2-2
CASSQANTGELFF
>-|TRBV2|TRBJ1-6
CASSEEAYNSPLHF
>-|TRBV3-1|TRBJ2-2
CASSQKQGLSNTGELFF
>-|TRBV5-6|TRBJ2-1
CASSAGIEQFF